This section outlines one T cell receptor beta chain sequence together with its context. V lost 7 bases to trimming and J lost 3 bases, with 9 bases between them. Germline lookup yields CDR1 LNHDA and CDR2 SQIVND (reference sequence). The CDR3 totals 12 residues. This specimen belongs to a study of T cells in Graves' hyperthyroidism and ophthalmopathy. TCR beta CDR3 regions were amplified from RNA. The TCR CDR3 first-round RT-PCR relied on the HTBI primer set. MiXCR was run by TCRdb on the multiplex PCR reads, yielding one entry per CDR3 protein. Among 90,000 to 120,000 distinct CDR3 sequences, 15% to 20% were seen once, and the ten largest hold about 44%.

This clonotype was sampled from a woman in her forties or fifties with Graves' hyperthyroidism. This sequence joins TRBV19 and TRBJ1-1, with D unclear. The sequenced material came from blood. As DNA, the CDR3 is TGTGCCAGTAAGGCAGAGTACACTGAAGCTTTCTTT. Its protein product is CASKAEYTEAFF.